Shown below are 10 T cell receptor beta chains from a single sample sequenced in a study of monozygotic twins with inflammatory bowel disease. After re-calling the 5' RACE reads, TCRdb lists one entry per CDR3 protein, DNA absent. The listing records 300,000 to 450,000 distinct CDR3 sequences. The sequencing input was blood. The source is a human donor with ulcerative colitis or Crohn's disease, or a healthy co-twin of an affected twin (not recorded which).

The chain joins TRBV7-6 to TRBJ2-6. The CDR3 contains 17 residues. The germline gives CDR1 SGHVS, CDR2 FNYEAQ. CDR3 protein: CASSLSGEASGANVLTF. Looking up the rest from reference TRBV7-6 and TRBJ2-6 gives the full variable domain: GAGVSQSPRYKVTKRGQDVALRCDPISGHVSLYWYRQALGQGPEFLTYFNYEAQQDKSGLPNDRFSAERPEGSISTLTIQRTEQRDSAMYRCASSLSGEASGANVLTFGAGSRLTVL.

J is TRBJ2-2 and V is TRBV20-1; the D call of TRBD1 rests on TCRdb alone, since no DNA is present to check it. The germline CDR1 and CDR2 sequences are DFQATT and SNEGSKA (reference sequence). CDR3 length equals 16 residues. CDR3 loop: CSAPLRVSTNTGELFF.

V gene TRBV6-1 combines with J gene TRBJ1-5; TCRdb's D gene call, TRBD1, goes unchecked for lack of DNA. CDR3 size: 14 residues. Germline values: CDR1 MNHNS, CDR2 SASEGT. CDR3 residues: CATGAHLTNQPQHF.

The chain uses TRBV7-2 and TRBJ2-5; TCRdb indicates TRBD2, and absent DNA this call remains unverified. This CDR3 region has 14 residues. CDR1 is SGHTA, CDR2 FQGNSA, per germline. The CDR3 is CASSNGGGLETQYF.

CDR3 sequence: CASSFGGTYEQYF. This chain joins TRBV7-9 and TRBJ2-7; with no DNA, the TCRdb D assignment of TRBD1 cannot be verified. CDR1 is SEHNR, CDR2 FQNEAQ, per germline (reference sequence). The CDR3 consists of 13 residues. Complete variable domain (other parts from reference TRBV7-9 and TRBJ2-7): DTGVSQNPRHKITKRGQNVTFRCDPISEHNRLYWYRQTLGQGPEFLTYFQNEAQLEKSRLLSDRFSAERPKGSFSTLEIQRTEQGDSAMYLCASSFGGTYEQYFGPGTRLTVT.

The chain links TRBV7-2 to TRBJ2-7; with no DNA, the TCRdb D assignment of TRBD2 cannot be verified. The CDR3 extends over 12 amino acids. Germline values: CDR1 SGHTA, CDR2 FQGNSA. The CDR3: CASSWGLDEQYF.

This chain joins TRBV3-1 and TRBJ2-2; TCRdb indicates TRBD1, and absent DNA this call remains unverified. CDR3 size: 17 residues. From germline, CDR1 is LGHDT and CDR2 YNNKEL (reference sequence). The CDR3 reads CASSTRDRGGNTGELFF.

This chain uses TRBV27 with TRBJ1-1. The CDR3 totals 13 residues. The germline V gene encodes CDR1 MNHEY and CDR2 SMNVEV (reference sequence). The CDR3 protein is CASSLMMNTEAFF.

The chain carries TRBV7-3 and TRBJ2-3; TCRdb lists TRBD2, though no DNA is available to test this call. CDR1 SGHTA and CDR2 FQGTGA come from the germline V gene. The CDR3 runs to 15 residues. CDR3 sequence: CASSPIAGPRGTQYF.

The chain carries TRBV9 and TRBJ2-1; TCRdb picks TRBD2, but there is no DNA to check that call. Germline values: CDR1 SGDLS, CDR2 YYNGEE. The CDR3 has 16 amino acids. CDR3 residues: CASSVEGSGGYNEQFF.